This paragraph covers one TCR beta chain sequence. This sample was taken from a study of blood T cell repertoires in COVID-19. Study details: From the United States, Italy and Spain came samples of acute and convalescent COVID-19. T cells, B-cell-depleted T cells, or PBMCs supplied cDNA or gDNA.

In the source study's methods: Reference gene primer amplification gave estimated nucleated cell counts. Method: immunoSEQ multiplex PCR; TCRdb's copy keeps in-frame clones and lacks some. V and J calls and clone size come straight from that table; D and trimming were deduced from the DNA. The sample holds fewer than 250,000 clones, roughly 90% seen once. The sample taken for sequencing was peripheral blood. The TCR was taken from a woman aged 40 to 49 who had recovered from COVID-19.

The CDR3 DNA follows: TGTGCCAGCAGCCAGGCGGGAGAGCCGGCCCAGTACTTC. Encoded protein: CASSQAGEPAQYF. The chain employs TRBV4-2 and TRBJ2-5, with TRBD2 matching over 7 bases. Germline V gives CDR1 LGHNA, CDR2 YNFKEQ. The CDR3 runs to 13 residues. V lost 3 bases, J lost 9 bases, and 7 bases stayed unmatched.